This section outlines one TCR beta chain sequence together with its context. Its antigen is not identified. The source of the sample is a study of lymphopenia after photon versus proton radiotherapy. Findings of the study overall: Authors raise, but do not show, better survival with proton therapy. Under photons, naive T cells and diversity fell while effector/memory populations rose. Post-nadir diversity loss with photons came from oligoclonal expansion, particularly CD8+ Temra cells. In patients who died, overall survival fell as post-nadir TCR diversity dropped more.

Produced via immunoSEQ multiplex PCR; TCRdb's table is partial and in-frame only. The sample comprises about 40,000 clones, approximately 86% of which are singletons, and approximately 10% rests with the top ten. J was trimmed by 3 bases and V by 10 bases; bases with no gene match: 9. Germline CDR1 and CDR2: MDHEN and SYDVKM. This CDR3 is 14 amino acids long. The starting material was peripheral blood, obtained from a patient treated with proton-based radiotherapy. This clonotype originated in a woman in her 70s with pancreatic cancer. Some clones in this sample may be carry-over from other donors' samples. The rearrangement uses TRBV28 and TRBJ2-5; 9 bases agree with TRBD1. CDR3 bases: TGTGCCACCCATACCGGGACAGGGAAAGAGACCCAGTACTTC. Its translation is CATHTGTGKETQYF.